The rows below give T cell receptor beta chains drawn from one sample of a study of blood T cell repertoires in COVID-19. Data came from immunoSEQ multiplex PCR; TCRdb stores just in-frame clones and leaves some out. Here the sample spans roughly 200,000 clones, around 86% being singletons. The specimen was peripheral blood. These receptors all come from an elderly woman with COVID-19, enrolled during active disease. CDR3s include the opening cysteine and the closing phenylalanine or tryptophan. A D gene is named only where the DNA matches it firmly. Where a row states a size, it is once, few, many or the class of an expanded clone; other rows omit it.

clone_size: .
d_call: TRBD2
v_call: TRBV9
j_call: TRBJ2-3
cdr3_nt: TGTGCCAGCAGCAAGCGGGGGGCCGTAGTAGATACGCAGTATTTT
cdr3_aa: CASSKRGAVVDTQYF

clone_size: .
d_call: TRBD1
v_call: TRBV18
j_call: TRBJ2-5
cdr3_nt: TGTGCCAGCTCACCGGGACAGGGAAGGGTTATGACCCAGTACTTC
cdr3_aa: CASSPGQGRVMTQYF

clone_size: .
d_call: .
v_call: TRBV25-1
j_call: TRBJ1-2
cdr3_nt: TGTGCCAGCAGTCCCCGGGGGGACTATGGCTACACCTTC
cdr3_aa: CASSPRGDYGYTF

clone_size: .
d_call: TRBD1
v_call: TRBV28
j_call: TRBJ2-5
cdr3_nt: TGTGCCAGCACTGGATCAGGGGGCCTGAAGACCCAGTACTTC
cdr3_aa: CASTGSGGLKTQYF

clone_size: .
d_call: TRBD2
v_call: TRBV5-4
j_call: TRBJ2-2
cdr3_nt: TGTGCCAGCAGTACGGGGGGGGCGGCCGGGGAGCTGTTTTTT
cdr3_aa: CASSTGGAAGELFF

clone_size: .
d_call: .
v_call: TRBV19
j_call: TRBJ2-2
cdr3_nt: TGTGCCAGTAGTATAGCGGGAGCCGGCGGGGAGCTGTTTTTT
cdr3_aa: CASSIAGAGGELFF

clone_size: .
d_call: TRBD1
v_call: TRBV5-1
j_call: TRBJ1-6
cdr3_nt: TGCGCCAGCAGCCCGAGAGGGACAGCAAATAATTCACCCCTCCACTTT
cdr3_aa: CASSPRGTANNSPLHF

clone_size: once
d_call: .
v_call: TRBV5-1
j_call: TRBJ1-1
cdr3_nt: TGCGCCAGCAGCTTGCAAACAGGGTTGAGCCCTGAAGCTTTCTTT
cdr3_aa: CASSLQTGLSPEAFF

clone_size: .
d_call: TRBD2
v_call: TRBV5-1
j_call: TRBJ2-2
cdr3_nt: TGCGCCAGCAGCTTGGTAGGCGGGGGACCCGGGGAGCTGTTTTTT
cdr3_aa: CASSLVGGGPGELFF

clone_size: .
d_call: .
v_call: TRBV29-1
j_call: TRBJ1-1
cdr3_nt: TGCAGCGCCCAGAACACTGAAGCTTTCTTT
cdr3_aa: CSAQNTEAFF

clone_size: once
d_call: TRBD1
v_call: TRBV30
j_call: TRBJ1-6
cdr3_nt: TGTGCCTGGAGTGTAAGGCAGGGGGATAATTCACCCCTCCACTTT
cdr3_aa: CAWSVRQGDNSPLHF

clone_size: .
d_call: .
v_call: TRBV11-2
j_call: TRBJ2-1
cdr3_nt: TGTGCCAGCAGCTTACGACTGTACAATGAGCAGTTCTTC
cdr3_aa: CASSLRLYNEQFF

clone_size: .
d_call: TRBD2
v_call: TRBV7-2
j_call: TRBJ2-3
cdr3_nt: TGTGCCAGCAGCTTCCCTCTAGCGGGGGGGACAGATACGCAGTATTTT
cdr3_aa: CASSFPLAGGTDTQYF

clone_size: .
d_call: TRBD1
v_call: TRBV5-1
j_call: TRBJ1-5
cdr3_nt: TGCGCCAGCAGCACAGGGACAGGCCTTCAGCCCCAGCATTTT
cdr3_aa: CASSTGTGLQPQHF

clone_size: .
d_call: .
v_call: TRBV5-6
j_call: TRBJ1-4
cdr3_nt: TGTGCCAGCAGCTTAGTGGCGGGGGGCGAGGAAAAACTGTTTTTT
cdr3_aa: CASSLVAGGEEKLFF

clone_size: .
d_call: .
v_call: TRBV6-5
j_call: TRBJ1-5
cdr3_nt: TGTGCCAGCGGGCCCCAGGGAGGAAGCAATCAGCCCCAGCATTTT
cdr3_aa: CASGPQGGSNQPQHF

clone_size: .
d_call: .
v_call: TRBV6-1
j_call: TRBJ1-1
cdr3_nt: TGTGCCAGCAGCGAAGGGCAGAACACTGAAGCTTTCTTT
cdr3_aa: CASSEGQNTEAFF

clone_size: .
d_call: TRBD1
v_call: TRBV12-3/TRBV12-4
j_call: TRBJ1-2
cdr3_nt: TGTGCCAGCAGTTCGGGACAGGGATATGGCTACACCTTC
cdr3_aa: CASSSGQGYGYTF

clone_size: few
d_call: .
v_call: TRBV19
j_call: TRBJ1-2
cdr3_nt: TGTGCCAGTAGTACCGCCTTGCGGGGCTATGGCTACACCTTC
cdr3_aa: CASSTALRGYGYTF

clone_size: .
d_call: TRBD1
v_call: TRBV5-1
j_call: TRBJ1-4
cdr3_nt: TGCGCCAGCAGCTACGGACAGGGGGAGGGGAAACTGTTTTTT
cdr3_aa: CASSYGQGEGKLFF

clone_size: .
d_call: .
v_call: TRBV5-4
j_call: TRBJ2-5
cdr3_nt: TGTGCCAGCAGCCCCGGTGTTGAGGAGACCCAGTACTTC
cdr3_aa: CASSPGVEETQYF

clone_size: .
d_call: TRBD2
v_call: TRBV5-4
j_call: TRBJ2-1
cdr3_nt: TGTGCCAGCAGCTTACGGTCGGGAGGGCCCATCAATGAGCAGTTCTTC
cdr3_aa: CASSLRSGGPINEQFF

clone_size: .
d_call: .
v_call: TRBV7-3
j_call: TRBJ1-1
cdr3_nt: TGTGCCAGCAGCCCACACAGGGTGAACACTGAAGCTTTCTTT
cdr3_aa: CASSPHRVNTEAFF

clone_size: .
d_call: TRBD1
v_call: TRBV2
j_call: TRBJ1-2
cdr3_nt: TGTGCCAGCAGGATGTCAGGACAGGGGCACTATGGCTACACCTTC
cdr3_aa: CASRMSGQGHYGYTF

clone_size: .
d_call: .
v_call: TRBV4-3
j_call: TRBJ2-6
cdr3_nt: TGCGCCAGCACTACCCAGGGTGGTTCTGGGGCCAACGTCCTGACTTTC
cdr3_aa: CASTTQGGSGANVLTF

clone_size: .
d_call: TRBD1
v_call: TRBV24-1
j_call: TRBJ1-1
cdr3_nt: TGTGCCACCAGTGATTCCAGGGGGCGGAACACTGAAGCTTTCTTT
cdr3_aa: CATSDSRGRNTEAFF

clone_size: .
d_call: TRBD1
v_call: TRBV6-5
j_call: TRBJ1-6
cdr3_nt: TGTGCCAGCAGTTACAGGGGACAGGTCGATTCACCCCTCCACTTT
cdr3_aa: CASSYRGQVDSPLHF

clone_size: .
d_call: TRBD1
v_call: TRBV5-5
j_call: TRBJ1-2
cdr3_nt: TGTGCCAGCAGCTGGGACAGGGGGCAAGGCTACACCTTC
cdr3_aa: CASSWDRGQGYTF

clone_size: .
d_call: TRBD1
v_call: TRBV28
j_call: TRBJ1-1
cdr3_nt: TGTGCCAGCACTCGGACAGGGGCGGCCACTGAAGCTTTCTTT
cdr3_aa: CASTRTGAATEAFF

clone_size: .
d_call: TRBD1
v_call: TRBV5-1
j_call: TRBJ2-3
cdr3_nt: TGCGCCAGCAGCTTGCCCGGGACAGGGGGCGGCACAGATACGCAGTATTTT
cdr3_aa: CASSLPGTGGGTDTQYF

clone_size: few
d_call: TRBD1
v_call: TRBV19
j_call: TRBJ2-2
cdr3_nt: TGTGCCAGTAGTATAGTGGCAGGGGGCGGGACCGGGGAGCTGTTTTTT
cdr3_aa: CASSIVAGGGTGELFF

clone_size: few
d_call: .
v_call: TRBV4-1
j_call: TRBJ1-2
cdr3_nt: TGCGCCAGCTCACAGGGTGTCTATGGCTACACCTTC
cdr3_aa: CASSQGVYGYTF

clone_size: .
d_call: .
v_call: TRBV6-5
j_call: TRBJ2-7
cdr3_nt: TGTGCCAGCAGCGAGCCGGGACTGGTCTCCTACGAGCAGTACTTC
cdr3_aa: CASSEPGLVSYEQYF

clone_size: .
d_call: .
v_call: TRBV19
j_call: TRBJ2-7
cdr3_nt: TGTGCCAGTAGTATAGGGTCGGAGGTAGCGCATAAACGCCACTACGAGCAGTACTTC
cdr3_aa: CASSIGSEVAHKRHYEQYF

clone_size: .
d_call: .
v_call: TRBV10-3
j_call: TRBJ1-1
cdr3_nt: TGTGCCCTTCGGGCGACAGAGTTAGCTGAAGCTTTCTTT
cdr3_aa: CALRATELAEAFF

clone_size: few
d_call: TRBD2
v_call: TRBV7-9
j_call: TRBJ2-7
cdr3_nt: TGTGCCAGCAGCTTAGGCCAGGGACGGCGGACTAGCGAGCAGTACTTC
cdr3_aa: CASSLGQGRRTSEQYF

clone_size: .
d_call: TRBD2
v_call: TRBV3-1/TRBV3-2
j_call: TRBJ2-5
cdr3_nt: TGTGCCAGCAGCCAATCGGGGGGGGCCGGGACCCAGTACTTC
cdr3_aa: CASSQSGGAGTQYF

clone_size: few
d_call: TRBD2
v_call: TRBV5-1
j_call: TRBJ2-3
cdr3_nt: TGCGCCAGCAGCACCGGACTAGCGGGGGGATTCACAGATACGCAGTATTTT
cdr3_aa: CASSTGLAGGFTDTQYF

clone_size: .
d_call: TRBD1
v_call: TRBV5-4
j_call: TRBJ1-2
cdr3_nt: TGTGCCAGCACCTCGGGGACAGCGAGGGGCTACACCTTC
cdr3_aa: CASTSGTARGYTF

clone_size: .
d_call: TRBD1
v_call: TRBV10-3
j_call: TRBJ2-7
cdr3_nt: TGTGCCATCAGTGGACAGGGGGCTTACGAGCAGTACTTC
cdr3_aa: CAISGQGAYEQYF

clone_size: .
d_call: TRBD1
v_call: TRBV28
j_call: TRBJ1-1
cdr3_nt: TGTGCCAGCAGATACAGGGGGCGTGAGACTGAAGCTTTCTTT
cdr3_aa: CASRYRGRETEAFF

clone_size: .
d_call: .
v_call: TRBV7-2
j_call: TRBJ1-5
cdr3_nt: TGTGCCAGCAGCTCCTCAGGCAGCAATCAGCCCCAGCATTTT
cdr3_aa: CASSSSGSNQPQHF